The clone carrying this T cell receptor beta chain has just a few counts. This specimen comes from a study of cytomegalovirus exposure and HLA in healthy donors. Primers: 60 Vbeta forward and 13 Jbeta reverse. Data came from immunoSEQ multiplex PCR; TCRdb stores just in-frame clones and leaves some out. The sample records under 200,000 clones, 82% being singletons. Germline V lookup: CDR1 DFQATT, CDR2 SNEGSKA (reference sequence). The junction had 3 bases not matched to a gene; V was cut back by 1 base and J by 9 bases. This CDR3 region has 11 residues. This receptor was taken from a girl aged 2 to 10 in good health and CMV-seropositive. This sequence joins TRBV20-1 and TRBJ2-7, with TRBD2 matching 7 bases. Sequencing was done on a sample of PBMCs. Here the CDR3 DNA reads TGCAGTGCTAGAGGACGGGAGGTGCAGTACTTC. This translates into CSARGREVQYF.